These 5 T cell receptor beta chains were sequenced from one sample in a study of PD-1 blockade in classical Hodgkin lymphoma. The table came from immunoSEQ multiplex PCR; TCRdb's copy has only in-frame clones and leaves some out. The data contain tens of thousands of clones, more than 85% of them singletons. Documented time point: cycle 4 day 1 (C4D1), after less than 7 weeks of nivolumab. Relapse after autologous stem cell transplantation occurred in every patient, and brentuximab vedotin exposure varied. Purification of CD4+ T cells from thawed PBMCs was achieved by magnetic negative selection. Specimen: CD4+ T cells from blood, collected before the fourth cycle of nivolumab. The receptor source for this set is a human donor with classical Hodgkin lymphoma.

The V call is TRBV18, the J call TRBJ1-4, with 7 bases identical to TRBD1. Looked up from germline, CDR1 is KGHSH and CDR2 is LQKENI. Trimming removed 2 bases from V and 8 bases from J; junction bases left unmatched: 11. This CDR3 is built from 16 residues. CDR3 protein: CASSPANRGRGEKLFF. The CDR3 nucleotides read TGTGCCAGCTCACCAGCAAACAGGGGCCGAGGAGAAAAACTGTTTTTT.

The gene calls are TRBV5-1 and TRBJ2-2; possibly TRBD2 for D (5 bases). Trimming removed 0 bases at V and 6 bases at J, with 9 bases between. CDR3 size: 14 residues. CDR1 and CDR2 from the germline V gene are SGHRS and YFSETQ. The CDR3 here is CASSLGGPAGELFF. The CDR3, as DNA: TGCGCCAGCAGCTTGGGCGGGCCAGCCGGGGAGCTGTTTTTT.

The rearrangement uses TRBV5-4 and TRBJ2-7; 10 bases align to TRBD1. This CDR3 has 18 amino acids. The junction had 16 bases not matched to a gene; V was cut back by 4 bases and J by 3 bases. Germline values: CDR1 SGHNT, CDR2 YYREEE (reference sequence). The CDR3 region has the DNA TGTGCCAGCAGCCCAATGAAGGCGGGTCGGACAGGGGGCTACGAGCAGTACTTC. This sequence encodes CASSPMKAGRTGGYEQYF.

The CDR3 spells CATSREEPGLIYEQYF. The CDR3 DNA is TGTGCCACCAGCAGAGAGGAACCTGGATTGATCTACGAGCAGTACTTC. The chain joins TRBV15 to TRBJ2-7; D is ambiguous. The ends were cut back, 0 bases at V and 3 bases at J, with 15 bases in the middle. The CDR3 sequence is 16 residues long. CDR1 LNHNV and CDR2 YYDKDF come from the germline V gene (reference sequence). Full variable domain (missing parts from reference TRBV15 and TRBJ2-7): DAMVIQNPRYQVTQFGKPVTLSCSQTLNHNVMYWYQQKSSQAPKLLFHYYDKDFNNEADTPDNFQSRRPNTSFCFLDIRSPGLGDTAMYLCATSREEPGLIYEQYFGPGTRLTVT.

The V and J genes are TRBV27 and TRBJ2-3, with 7 bases matching TRBD2. V lost 1 base to trimming and J lost 6 bases; unmatched junction nucleotides: 1. CDR1 is MNHEY and CDR2 is SMNVEV in the germline V gene (reference sequence). CDR3 length equals 13 residues. The CDR3 loop reads CASSLFGGDTQYF. CDR3 nucleotides: TGTGCCAGCAGTTTATTCGGGGGGGATACGCAGTATTTT.